The 7 T cell receptor beta chains below come from one sample, sequenced in a study of CD8 T cells in ankylosing spondylitis. TCRdb reprocessed the 5' RACE reads with MiXCR, giving one entry per CDR3 protein. Counted here are fewer than 180,000 distinct CDR3 sequences, under 45% occurring once; the ten biggest clones make up roughly 15%. Sequencing used synovial fluid, either unsorted or a sorted T cell fraction (not recorded which). Receptors originate from a male donor with ankylosing spondylitis.

V is TRBV5-6 and J is TRBJ1-2; D gene unclear. V was shortened by 2 bases and J by 3 bases, with 11 bases between the two germline ends. Germline V gene sequence: CDR1 SGHDT, CDR2 YYEEEE. CDR3 size: 14 residues. CDR3 loop: CASSFFRPDYGYTF. The CDR3 DNA follows: TGTGCCAGCAGCTTCTTTAGGCCTGACTATGGCTACACCTTC.

The chain uses TRBV3-1 and TRBJ2-2; D is tentatively TRBD1 or TRBD2 (5 bases each). V was shortened by 4 bases and J by 3 bases, with 18 bases between the two germline ends. Germline V gene lookup returns CDR1 LGHDT and CDR2 YNNKEL (reference sequence). This CDR3 spans 17 amino acids. CDR3 loop: CASSPNPRDDYTGELFF. In DNA, the CDR3 is TGTGCCAGCAGCCCTAACCCCCGGGACGATTACACCGGGGAGCTGTTTTTT.

The chain combines TRBV12-3 or TRBV12-4 with TRBJ2-7; 7 bases fit TRBD1. The CDR3 extends over 15 amino acids. V lost 3 bases and J lost 4; bases outside the gene matches: 9. CDR3 region: CASSFDSTGWYEQYF. The CDR3 DNA sequence: TGTGCCAGCAGTTTTGATTCGACAGGGTGGTACGAGCAGTACTTC.

The V and J genes are TRBV12-3 or TRBV12-4 and TRBJ2-5; a weak D match, TRBD2 (6 bases). CDR3 length equals 13 residues. V lost 7 bases and J lost 3, with 12 bases in between. As DNA, the CDR3 is TGTGCCAGCACCACGTGGGGGGAAGAGACCCAGTACTTC. Amino acids: CASTTWGEETQYF.

The J gene is TRBJ1-4, the V gene TRBV27, with D possibly being TRBD1 (6 bases). V lost 5 bases to trimming and J lost 6 bases, with 19 bases between them. The germline CDR1 and CDR2 sequences are MNHEY and SMNVEV (reference sequence). The CDR3 covers 16 residues. The CDR3 DNA reads TGTGCCAGCAGTCGACACGCGACTAGGGGGGATGAAAAACTGTTTTTT. Translating gives CASSRHATRGDEKLFF.

This rearrangement joins TRBV7-6 to TRBJ2-5; no reliable D call. CDR1 is SGHVS and CDR2 is FNYEAQ in the germline V gene. Trimming left V 1 base short and J 3 bases short, with 15 bases between. The CDR3 has 16 residues. In DNA form, the CDR3 reads TGTGCCAGCAGCTTAGAGGTCGGCGGACCCGAAGAGACCCAGTACTTC. It codes for CASSLEVGGPEETQYF.

The chain employs TRBV3-1 and TRBJ2-1; D remains ambiguous. Germline CDR1 is LGHDT and CDR2 is YNNKEL (reference sequence). V lost 0 bases, J lost 5 bases, and 11 bases lay in between. There are 15 residues in the CDR3. The CDR3 region is CASSQDYRVHNEQFF. The CDR3 bases are TGTGCCAGCAGCCAAGATTACCGGGTTCACAATGAGCAGTTCTTC.